Sequencing of this T cell receptor beta chain was carried out in a study of blood T cell repertoires in COVID-19. This CDR3 contains 13 residues. CDR1 MNHEY and CDR2 SMNVEV come from the germline V gene (reference sequence). Trimming pared 6 bases from V and 4 bases from J, leaving 13 bases between. Produced via immunoSEQ multiplex PCR; TCRdb's table is partial and in-frame only. The sample holds roughly 80,000 clones, about four fifths seen once. Sequencing was carried out using peripheral blood. The sequence was obtained from a human donor in a cohort sampled during active COVID-19. This chain joins TRBV27 and TRBJ2-7; D perhaps matches TRBD2 (6 bases). The CDR3 is CASSVGGWYEQYF. The DNA for the CDR3 is TGTGCCAGCAGCGTGGGGGGTTGGTACGAGCAGTACTTC.